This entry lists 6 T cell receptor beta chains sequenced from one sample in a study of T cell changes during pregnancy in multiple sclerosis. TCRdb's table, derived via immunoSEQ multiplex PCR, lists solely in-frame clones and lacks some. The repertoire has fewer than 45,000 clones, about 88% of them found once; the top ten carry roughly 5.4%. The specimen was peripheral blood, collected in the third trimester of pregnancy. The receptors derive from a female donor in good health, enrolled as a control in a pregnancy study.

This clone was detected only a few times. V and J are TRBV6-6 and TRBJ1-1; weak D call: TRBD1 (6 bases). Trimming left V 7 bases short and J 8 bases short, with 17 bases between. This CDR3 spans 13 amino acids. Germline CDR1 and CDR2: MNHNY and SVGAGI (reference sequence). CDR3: CASTRGSGGEAFF. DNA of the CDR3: TGTGCCAGCACCCGAGGGTCGGGGGGCGAAGCTTTCTTT.

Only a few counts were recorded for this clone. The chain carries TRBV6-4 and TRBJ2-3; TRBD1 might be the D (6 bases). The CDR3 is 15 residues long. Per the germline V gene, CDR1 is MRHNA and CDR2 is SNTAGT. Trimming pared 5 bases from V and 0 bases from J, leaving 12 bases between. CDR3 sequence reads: CASSTGTTSTDTQYF. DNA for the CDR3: TGTGCCAGCAGTACGGGGACAACTAGCACAGATACGCAGTATTTT.

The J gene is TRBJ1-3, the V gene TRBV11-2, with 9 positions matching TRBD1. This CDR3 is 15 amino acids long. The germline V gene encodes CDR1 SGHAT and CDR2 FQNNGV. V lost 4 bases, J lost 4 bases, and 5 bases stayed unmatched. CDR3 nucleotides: TGTGCCAGCAGCTCCGGGACAGGGTACGGAAACACCATATATTTT. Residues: CASSSGTGYGNTIYF.

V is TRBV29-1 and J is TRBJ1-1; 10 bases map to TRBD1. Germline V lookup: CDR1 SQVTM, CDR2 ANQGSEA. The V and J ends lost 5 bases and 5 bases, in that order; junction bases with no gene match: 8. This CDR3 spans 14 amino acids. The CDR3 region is CSVRTGGLSTEAFF. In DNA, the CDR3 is TGCAGCGTTAGGACAGGGGGTCTTTCTACTGAAGCTTTCTTT.

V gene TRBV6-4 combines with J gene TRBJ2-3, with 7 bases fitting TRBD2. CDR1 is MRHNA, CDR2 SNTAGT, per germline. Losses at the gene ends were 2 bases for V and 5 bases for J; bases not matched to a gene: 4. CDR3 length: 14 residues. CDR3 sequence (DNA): TGTGCCAGCAGTGACGGGAGGGGAGGAGATACGCAGTATTTT. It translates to CASSDGRGGDTQYF.

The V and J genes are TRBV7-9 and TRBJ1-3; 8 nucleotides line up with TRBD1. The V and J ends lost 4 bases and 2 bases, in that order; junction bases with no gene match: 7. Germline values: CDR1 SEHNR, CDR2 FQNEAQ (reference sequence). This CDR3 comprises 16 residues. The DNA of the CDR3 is TGTGCCAGCAGCTCCAAGACAGGGGAAACTGGAAACACCATATATTTT. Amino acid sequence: CASSSKTGETGNTIYF.